This T cell receptor beta chain was observed in a study of molecular identifiers for immune sequencing clone quantification (dated by TCRdb to the late 2010s). Concerning the study at large: For a replicate experiment, the RNA from either 20,000 or 100,000 naive CD8 T cells was divided into five aliquots, and four of those aliquots went on to sequencing. CD8 T cells were used in a methods study to benchmark molecular-identifier clustering-based TCR repertoire sequencing (MIDCIRS) and TCR RNA copy counting. The investigation overall reported the following: Highly expanded clone sizes could be underestimated if identical TCR molecules share a barcode. When barcode sub-clustering was omitted, TCR diversity was inflated by chimeric consensus sequences, with chimeras reaching as high as 47%. Spiked-in Jurkat TCR RNA (about ten copies' worth), which is not part of the donor repertoire, was contained in the naive libraries. Even against a background of some 1 million naive CD8 T cells, spiked-in Jurkat TCR RNA amounting to a single cell's worth was reported to be detectable. Approximately 2.7 recovered TCR RNA copies per cell were obtained by modeling, versus roughly 10 by digital PCR, implying a capture efficiency of approximately 30%. In CMV-specific effector cells, clones with more than 20 RNA copies contained over 98% of molecules, whereas in naive cells such clones contained under 1% of molecules.

Of note for this clonotype: This clone's antigen is unknown. Mismatch with germline at one junction end may stem from a read error.

The library came from PCR. Sequenced using a NextSeq 500. Preparation of bulk TCR libraries followed a previously described approach, with the TCR primers listed in Table S5. Purification of total RNA was performed with the Qiagen AllPrep DNA/RNA kit. Before analysis, reads from multiple sequencing runs of the same library were pooled. For the original study's pipeline: Reads were retained only if the reads had an exact TCR constant sequence, and the retained reads were trimmed to 150 nt and grouped according to their 12-nt molecular barcodes. Reads in each barcode group were sub-clustered using a 15% Levenshtein threshold, and a quality-weighted consensus sequence was built for each RNA molecule. Non-functional sequences were discarded, and so were lower-count sequences lying one edit away from another sequence. Barcode sub-clusters with fewer than 20% of the maximum read count were removed, based on fitting two negative binomial distributions. TCRdb ran its own pipeline on the public reads, namely fastp trimming at Q25 and MiXCR clone calling, and kept in-frame beta chains. For every CDR3 protein sequence, its rows merge into one entry that carries the most common genes and DNA. What appears here as the V and J calls and clone size reflects TCRdb's work, not the paper's. The sample profile shows 75,000 to 95,000 distinct CDR3 sequences; approximately 25% of them were found once. Approximately 0.78% of the sample comes from the top ten.

Libraries of naive CD8 T cells were generated from roughly 18,000 to 920,000 sorted cells, with 10%, 30% or 50% of the purified RNA used. On a BD FACSAria II, naive CD8 T cells were FACS-sorted as CD8+CD4-CCR7+CD45RA+ and collected into RLT Plus buffer. To test detection sensitivity, Jurkat RNA equal to ten TCR copies was added to samples of about 19,000-1,100,000 naive CD8 T cells. CD8 T cells were enriched with RosetteSep CD8+ T Cell Enrichment Cocktail and Ficoll-Paque, followed by ACK red cell lysis. The CDR3 goes from the cysteine to the phenylalanine over 13 residues. Left in the record is the CDR3 DNA by itself, 39 bases read in frame from the first base. CDR1 and CDR2, per the germline V gene, are LGHNA and YNFKEQ.

The sequenced sample was naive CD8+ T cells from blood, with Jurkat cell RNA spiked in. In light of the paper, this sample's cell subset or site label describes: FACS-sorted CD8+CD4-CCR7+CD45RA+ naive T cells. The V gene is TRBV4-2 and the J gene is TRBJ2-7, with 8 bases aligning to TRBD1. This sequence originates from a human donor in good health. Some libraries in this study had Jurkat cell RNA spiked in. DNA sequence: TGTACCAGCAGCCAAGACAGGGGCTACGAGCAGTCCTTC. It specifies CTSSQDRGYEQSF.